A single sample is the source of the 17 T cell receptor beta chains below, sequenced in a study of T cell responses to AZD1222 COVID-19 vaccine. Generated by immunoSEQ multiplex PCR, the TCRdb table keeps only in-frame clones and is missing some. The sample lists nearly 80,000 clones, around 82% occurring once. The specimen comprised peripheral blood, sampled on day 0 of AZD1222 vaccination. These receptors were collected from an adult in good health.

Comment on this clone: At one of its ends the junction is not consistent with the germline gene, which may arise from a read error. J is TRBJ2-7 and V is TRBV2; unclear D gene. The CDR3 is made up of 11 amino acids. CDR1 and CDR2 from the germline V gene are SNHLY and FYNNEI. The CDR3 nucleotides are TGTGCCAGCAGTGAAGGTTACGGGCAGTACTTC. Its translation: CASSEGYGQYF.

The chain is built from TRBV19 and TRBJ1-4; TRBD1 might be the D (6 bases). V gave up 4 bases and J gave up 4 bases, with 10 bases separating them. The CDR3 contains 14 residues. The V gene's germline CDR1 is LNHDA and CDR2 SQIVND (reference sequence). DNA of the CDR3: TGTGCCAGTAGTACGACGGACAGTAATGAAAAACTGTTTTTT. It codes for CASSTTDSNEKLFF.

The chain joins TRBV7-9 to TRBJ2-1; D might be TRBD1 (6 bases). CDR3 length: 13 residues. The germline V and J ends were trimmed by 0 bases and 12 bases, with 12 bases remaining between them. Germline CDR1 and CDR2: SEHNR and FQNEAQ (reference sequence). Written as DNA, the CDR3 is TGTGCCAGCAGCTTAGCGGAACTAGGGGGGCAGTTCTTC. Protein: CASSLAELGGQFF.

The rearrangement links TRBV18 to TRBJ2-1, with no clear D. The ends were cut back, 3 bases at V and 1 base at J, with 10 bases in the middle. Germline lookup yields CDR1 KGHSH and CDR2 LQKENI. The CDR3 is 15 residues long. Written as DNA, the CDR3 is TGTGCCAGCTCACCGTTGTTAGGGTCCTACAATGAGCAGTTCTTC. It encodes CASSPLLGSYNEQFF.

This chain uses TRBV7-9 with TRBJ1-4, with a weak D call TRBD1 (5 bases). Germline V lookup: CDR1 SEHNR, CDR2 FQNEAQ (reference sequence). V lost 5 bases and J lost 5, with 15 bases in between. CDR3 length: 15 amino acids. In DNA form, the CDR3 reads TGTGCCAGCAGCAAGAGGGACGGGATGAATGAAAAACTGTTTTTT. This gives the protein CASSKRDGMNEKLFF.

This clone was observed a few times. This chain connects TRBV28 to TRBJ1-2; weak D call: TRBD1 (6 bases). Trimming removed 8 bases from V and 6 bases from J, with 16 bases in between. The germline V gene has CDR1 MDHEN and CDR2 SYDVKM. The CDR3 covers 13 residues. DNA of the CDR3: TGTGCCAGCCGCCCCGGGTCAGGGGATGGCTACACCTTC. Protein product: CASRPGSGDGYTF.

The chain combines TRBV5-5 with TRBJ1-2, with 7 bases identical to TRBD1. Germline values: CDR1 SGHKS, CDR2 YYEKEE (reference sequence). Unmatched junction bases numbered 17, after V lost 4 bases and J lost 5 bases. The CDR3 spans 17 residues. Here the CDR3 reads CASSPLAGRGRDYGYTF. In DNA form, the CDR3 reads TGTGCCAGCAGCCCCCTTGCGGGCAGGGGGAGAGATTATGGCTACACCTTC.

A few counts support this clone. The chain couples TRBV19 to TRBJ1-5, with D unclear. Germline CDR1 and CDR2: LNHDA and SQIVND (reference sequence). This CDR3 comprises 14 residues. Trimming cost V 5 bases and J 0 bases, with 8 bases left between them. CDR3 DNA: TGTGCCAGTAGTCCAGCCTATAGCAATCAGCCCCAGCATTTT. Its protein product is CASSPAYSNQPQHF.

The chain joins TRBV27 to TRBJ2-5, with D perhaps matching TRBD2 (6 bases). The CDR3 extends over 14 amino acids. V was clipped by 5 bases and J by 2 bases, with 12 bases between them. CDR1 MNHEY and CDR2 SMNVEV come from the germline V gene (reference sequence). CDR3 nucleotides: TGTGCCAGCAGTCCCCACGGGGGACAAGAGACCCAGTACTTC. Amino acid sequence: CASSPHGGQETQYF.

This clone has only a few counts. The chain recombines TRBV29-1 with TRBJ2-1; 7 bases fit TRBD2. Trimming removed 3 bases from V and 8 bases from J; junction bases left unmatched: 7. CDR3 length: 13 amino acids. The germline gives CDR1 SQVTM, CDR2 ANQGSEA. This CDR3 reads CSVERELYDEQFF. The CDR3 DNA follows: TGCAGCGTTGAGCGGGAGTTGTACGATGAGCAGTTCTTC.

V and J are TRBV5-4 and TRBJ1-1; D remains unclear. The germline V gene encodes CDR1 SGHNT and CDR2 YYREEE (reference sequence). The V and J ends lost 2 bases and 3 bases respectively, with 5 bases between them. The CDR3 loop spans 12 amino acids. CDR3 protein: CASSFGDTEAFF. For the CDR3, the DNA is TGTGCCAGCAGCTTCGGGGACACTGAAGCTTTCTTT.

This chain joins TRBV6-1 and TRBJ2-1; 12 bases match TRBD2. CDR3 length equals 15 residues. The germline CDR1 and CDR2 sequences are MNHNS and SASEGT. V shed 2 bases and J 7 bases; nucleotides not matched to a gene: 3. The DNA of the CDR3 is TGTGCCAGCAGTGAACTAGCGGGGGGGATAAATGAGCAGTTCTTC. It yields the protein CASSELAGGINEQFF.

The rearrangement links TRBV10-3 to TRBJ1-5, with unresolved D. Trimming shortened V by 2 bases and J by 1 base, and 9 bases separated the two germline ends. The CDR3 length is 15 residues. CDR1 and CDR2 (germline): ENHRY, SYGVKD. The CDR3 is CAISEGSASNQPQHF. The CDR3, as DNA: TGTGCCATCAGTGAGGGCAGCGCAAGCAATCAGCCCCAGCATTTT.

The V gene is TRBV28, the J gene TRBJ1-5; D possibly corresponds to TRBD1 (6 bases). The germline CDR1 and CDR2 sequences are MDHEN and SYDVKM. V was clipped by 2 bases and J by 7 bases, with 12 bases between them. This CDR3 is built from 14 residues. For the CDR3, the DNA is TGTGCCAGCAGTTTAGGAACAGGGACCCAGCCCCAGCATTTT. Translation gives CASSLGTGTQPQHF.

The rearrangement uses TRBV24-1 and TRBJ2-1, with D uncertain. Looked up from germline, CDR1 is KGHDR and CDR2 is SFDVKD. V lost 4 bases and J 10 bases, leaving 13 bases between the germline ends. This CDR3 is built from 13 residues. CDR3 bases: TGTGCCACCAGTGACCCCAACAGTCCGGAGCAGTTCTTC. This sequence encodes CATSDPNSPEQFF.

The V gene is TRBV6-8, the J gene TRBJ2-7; no clear D. Germline CDR1 is MNHGY and CDR2 is SAAAGT. Trimming pared 6 bases from V and 4 bases from J, leaving 13 bases between. The CDR3 covers 13 residues. This chain's CDR3 is CASREGTSYEQYF. CDR3 coding DNA: TGTGCCAGCAGAGAAGGAACATCTTACGAGCAGTACTTC.

A single count supports this clone. The chain uses TRBV13 and TRBJ2-3; the D gene is possibly TRBD1 (6 bases). Looked up from germline, CDR1 is PRHDT and CDR2 is FYEKMQ (reference sequence). V shed 5 bases and J shed 4 bases, with 10 bases lying between them. This CDR3 comprises 13 residues. The CDR3 spells CASSKQGSDTQYF. CDR3 sequence (DNA): TGTGCCAGCAGCAAACAGGGCTCAGATACGCAGTATTTT.